Presented here are 18 T cell receptor beta chains from one specimen sequenced in a study of vaccination and CD4 T cells after COVID-19. Sequencing of cultured CD4+ T cell DNA used the Oncomine TCR Beta short-read assay. TCRdb processed the PCR reads anew with MiXCR; each CDR3 protein has one entry. The table has about 11,000 distinct CDR3 sequences, 50% to 55% seen once. These receptors are not linked to any known antigen. Stated treatment: roughly 10-day PBMC culture with coronavirus spike peptide pools or control peptides (ViraFEST assay). Input material: CD4+ T cells from blood, cultured in vitro. These receptors were taken from a human donor who had recovered from COVID-19.

CDR3: CASSKASGRLDNEQFF. Written as DNA, the CDR3 is TGTGCCAGCAGTAAGGCTAGCGGGAGACTAGACAATGAGCAGTTCTTC. This chain joins TRBV6-2 or TRBV6-3 and TRBJ2-1; TRBD2 agrees at 10 bases. Per germline, CDR1 MNHEY and CDR2 SVGEGT. The CDR3 has 16 amino acids. The trim removed 5 bases at V and 5 bases at J, leaving 9 bases unmatched.

V gene TRBV7-9 combines with J gene TRBJ1-5; 9 nucleotides align to TRBD1. Germline V gives CDR1 SEHNR, CDR2 FQNEAQ (reference sequence). The CDR3 runs to 13 residues. V lost 6 bases and J lost 6; bases outside the gene matches: 3. The chain's CDR3 is CASRGQGLQPQHF. The CDR3 nucleotides are TGTGCCAGCAGAGGACAGGGGCTTCAGCCCCAGCATTTT.

The chain combines TRBV30 with TRBJ2-3; D perhaps matches TRBD2 (5 bases). The CDR3 length is 15 residues. CDR1 is GTSNPN and CDR2 is SVGIG in the germline V gene (reference sequence). V shed 0 bases and J shed 3 bases, with 13 bases lying between them. DNA for the CDR3: TGTGCCTGGAGTGTACTAGGCTATGGTACAGATACGCAGTATTTT. The encoded protein is CAWSVLGYGTDTQYF.

V usage is TRBV24-1 and J usage is TRBJ2-3, with no clear D. The ends were cut back, 0 bases at V and 6 bases at J, with 3 bases in the middle. The CDR3 extends over 12 amino acids. CDR1 KGHDR and CDR2 SFDVKD come from the germline V gene. CDR3 nucleotides: TGTGCCACCAGTGATTTGGGGGATACGCAGTATTTT. Translated, it gives CATSDLGDTQYF.

V and J are TRBV7-2 and TRBJ1-6, with 7 bases lining up with TRBD1. The germline gives CDR1 SGHTA, CDR2 FQGNSA. The CDR3 has 15 amino acids. J gave up 5 bases and V 1 base, and 2 bases lay outside the gene matches. CDR3 loop: CASSLVDRDNSPLHF. DNA for the CDR3: TGTGCCAGCAGCTTAGTAGACAGGGATAATTCACCCCTCCACTTT.

The chain uses TRBV6-2 or TRBV6-3 and TRBJ1-1; D gene unclear. CDR1 and CDR2 (germline): MNHEY, SVGEGT. V was shortened by 6 bases and J by 2 bases, with 10 bases between the two germline ends. The CDR3 runs to 13 residues. DNA of the CDR3: TGTGCCAGCAGCGGACTGGAAAACACTGAAGCTTTCTTT. It is translated as CASSGLENTEAFF.

This clonotype was counted a few times. The chain employs TRBV27 and TRBJ2-5; 10 bases map to TRBD1. Germline CDR1 reads MNHEY; CDR2 reads SMNVEV (reference sequence). V shed 6 bases and J 1 base; nucleotides not matched to a gene: 5. This CDR3 has 15 amino acids. CDR3 sequence reads: CASSGTGVPQETQYF. CDR3 nucleotides: TGTGCCAGCAGCGGGACAGGGGTACCCCAAGAGACCCAGTACTTC.

V gene TRBV12-3 or TRBV12-4 combines with J gene TRBJ2-7, with 8 bases that match TRBD1. Trimming at V came to 3 bases and at J to 3 bases, leaving 4 bases not matched to a gene. The CDR3 loop spans 14 amino acids. The CDR3 DNA sequence: TGTGCCAGCAGTTTTTGGGACAGGAACTACGAGCAGTACTTC. Translation: CASSFWDRNYEQYF.

This clonotype was recorded a few times. The rearrangement joins TRBV7-2 to TRBJ1-5, with TRBD1 as a possible D gene (5 bases). This CDR3 has 18 residues. The V end lost 1 base, the J end lost 4 bases, and 20 bases lay between the germline ends. Germline V gene sequence: CDR1 SGHTA, CDR2 FQGNSA. CDR3 bases: TGTGCCAGCAGCTTAGGAGTCGTTAGGGCAGGGTTTAATCAGCCCCAGCATTTT. The encoded protein is CASSLGVVRAGFNQPQHF.

The chain links TRBV6-1 to TRBJ1-5, with TRBD1 matching over 7 bases. Germline V gene lookup returns CDR1 MNHNS and CDR2 SASEGT. Trimming cost V 1 base and J 3 bases; bases outside gene matches: 6. The CDR3 runs to 16 residues. CDR3 nucleotide sequence: TGTGCCAGCAGTGAAGGGTCAGGGGGGTCCAATCAGCCCCAGCATTTT. Amino acids: CASSEGSGGSNQPQHF.

The chain has TRBV2 and TRBJ1-1; tentatively, D is TRBD1 (5 bases). Germline loops: CDR1 SNHLY, CDR2 FYNNEI. This CDR3 comprises 13 residues. The V end was cut by 7 bases, the J end by 5 bases, with 14 bases between. Here the CDR3 reads CASKGRLGTEAFF. The DNA for the CDR3 is TGTGCCAGCAAGGGACGTCTCGGAACTGAAGCTTTCTTT.

The chain links TRBV27 to TRBJ2-5; D remains ambiguous. Deletions cut 6 bases from V and 2 bases from J, with 16 bases between. Per germline, CDR1 MNHEY and CDR2 SMNVEV (reference sequence). The CDR3 covers 15 residues. CDR3 bases: TGTGCCAGCAGAACCCAAGGTGGTTTTCAAGAGACCCAGTACTTC. Protein product: CASRTQGGFQETQYF.

The chain recombines TRBV6-5 with TRBJ1-6, with 7 nucleotides matching TRBD1. CDR3 length equals 15 residues. Germline V gene sequence: CDR1 MNHEY, CDR2 SVGAGI. Germline trimming cut 2 bases from V and 6 bases from J; bases unmatched to any gene: 4. The CDR3 nucleotides read TGTGCCAGCAGTTACCTCGACAGGGTTAATTCACCCCTCCACTTT. It translates to CASSYLDRVNSPLHF.

This clonotype was observed a few times. V and J are TRBV20-1 and TRBJ2-3; 9 positions match TRBD2. Germline-derived CDR1 and CDR2 are DFQATT and SNEGSKA (reference sequence). There are 16 residues in the CDR3. V lost 6 bases to trimming and J lost 4 bases; unmatched junction nucleotides: 14. This CDR3 reads CSALESGSGSSDTQYF. CDR3 sequence (DNA): TGCAGTGCCCTTGAGTCAGGTAGCGGGAGCTCAGATACGCAGTATTTT.

V is TRBV20-1 and J is TRBJ2-3, with D unclear. The CDR3 sequence is 14 residues long. The V end was cut by 0 bases, the J end by 6 bases, with 13 bases between. Germline V gives CDR1 DFQATT, CDR2 SNEGSKA (reference sequence). CDR3 DNA: TGCAGTGCTAGAGATCCTGGTGAATCCGATACGCAGTATTTT. Translated, it gives CSARDPGESDTQYF.

This clonotype was observed once. The V call is TRBV11-3, the J call TRBJ2-5, with TRBD1 identical over 7 bases. The CDR3 has 16 residues. V lost 5 bases to trimming and J lost 4 bases; unmatched junction nucleotides: 13. The V gene's germline CDR1 is SGHNT and CDR2 YENEEA. The CDR3: CASSPFALSGGETQYF. CDR3 DNA: TGTGCCAGCAGCCCTTTTGCTCTTTCAGGGGGAGAGACCCAGTACTTC.

This chain joins TRBV20-1 and TRBJ2-4; no clear D gene. CDR3 length equals 14 residues. CDR1 and CDR2 from the germline V gene are DFQATT and SNEGSKA (reference sequence). V lost 6 bases, J lost 0 bases, and 12 bases lay in between. CDR3 sequence reads: CSADLLLAKNIQYF. As DNA, the CDR3 is TGCAGTGCGGATTTGCTCCTAGCCAAAAACATTCAGTACTTC.

This clonotype was seen only a few times. The chain has TRBV2 and TRBJ2-5, with TRBD2 matching 14 bases. The CDR3 is 20 residues long. The germline V gene encodes CDR1 SNHLY and CDR2 FYNNEI. The junction had 17 bases not matched to a gene; V was cut back by 7 bases and J by 1 base. This CDR3 is CASTLRRGGTSGRVQETQYF. The CDR3 coding sequence is TGTGCCAGCACCCTAAGGCGTGGGGGGACTAGCGGGAGAGTCCAAGAGACCCAGTACTTC. The whole variable domain, remainder taken from reference TRBV2 and TRBJ2-5, is EPEVTQTPSHQVTQMGQEVILRCVPISNHLYFYWYRQILGQKVEFLVSFYNNEISEKSEIFDDQFSVERPDGSNFTLKIRSTKLEDSAMYFCASTLRRGGTSGRVQETQYFGPGTRLLVL.